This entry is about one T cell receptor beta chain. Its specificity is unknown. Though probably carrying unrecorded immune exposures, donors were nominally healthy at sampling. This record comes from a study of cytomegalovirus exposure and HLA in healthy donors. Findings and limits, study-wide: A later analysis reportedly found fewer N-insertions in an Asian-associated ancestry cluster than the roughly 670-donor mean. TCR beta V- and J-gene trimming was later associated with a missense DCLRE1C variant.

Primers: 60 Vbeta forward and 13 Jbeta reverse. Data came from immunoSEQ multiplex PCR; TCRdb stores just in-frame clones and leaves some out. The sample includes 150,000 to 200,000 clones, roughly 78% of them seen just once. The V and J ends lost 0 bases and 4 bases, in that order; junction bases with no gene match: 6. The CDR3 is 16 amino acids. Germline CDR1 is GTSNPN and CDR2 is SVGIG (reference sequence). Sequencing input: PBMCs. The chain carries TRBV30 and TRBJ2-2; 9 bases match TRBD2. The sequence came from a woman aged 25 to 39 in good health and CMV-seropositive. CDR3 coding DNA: TGTGCCTGGAGTGTACGGCTAGCGGGGTCCACCGGGGAGCTGTTTTTT. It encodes CAWSVRLAGSTGELFF.